What follows are 18 T cell receptor beta chains derived from one specimen sequenced in a study of T-cell memory formation after mild COVID-19. TCRdb re-called the 5' RACE reads with MiXCR, one entry per CDR3 protein. The sample comprises 150,000 to 200,000 distinct CDR3 sequences, around 16% of which are singletons, and roughly 2.1% rests with the top ten. The sequencing input was PBMCs or a T cell subset sorted from them (not recorded which). These TCRs come from an adult woman who had mild COVID-19 (a few samples of this study predate the infection). Cell type and time point are not known.

This clonotype was counted a few times. V is TRBV18 and J is TRBJ2-6; 7 nucleotides line up with TRBD1. CDR1 and CDR2 from the germline V gene are KGHSH and LQKENI. This CDR3 has 17 residues. Trimming cost V 2 bases and J 0 bases; bases outside gene matches: 4. CDR3 in DNA: TGTGCCAGCTCACCAACAGGGGTGAACTCTGGGGCCAACGTCCTGACTTTC. It codes for CASSPTGVNSGANVLTF.

This rearrangement joins TRBV20-1 to TRBJ1-5; a possible D gene is TRBD1 (5 bases). Germline V gene data show CDR1 as DFQATT and CDR2 as SNEGSKA (reference sequence). Trimming removed 0 bases at V and 0 bases at J, with 9 bases between. The CDR3 has 15 residues. The DNA for the CDR3 is TGCAGTGCTAGAGATCCCCAGGGTAGCAATCAGCCCCAGCATTTT. Its protein product is CSARDPQGSNQPQHF.

This clonotype was counted between two and nine times. The chain employs TRBV20-1 and TRBJ2-5, with TRBD1 identical over 7 bases. The CDR3 spans 16 residues. Germline trimming cut 2 bases from V and 3 bases from J; bases unmatched to any gene: 12. In germline, CDR1 is DFQATT, CDR2 SNEGSKA (reference sequence). The chain's CDR3 is CSARWGRGPDKETQYF. In DNA form, the CDR3 reads TGCAGTGCTAGATGGGGTAGGGGGCCCGATAAAGAGACCCAGTACTTC.

On this clonotype: A read error is possible here, since a much larger clone lies one base away. The gene calls are TRBV12-3 or TRBV12-4 and TRBJ2-7; TRBD1 matches 9 bases. J lost 2 bases, V lost 4 bases, and 6 bases had no gene match. The CDR3 runs 15 residues. Here the CDR3 DNA reads TGTGCCAGCAGTTCAGGGGGACAGGGACCCTACGAGCAGTACTTC. It specifies CASSSGGQGPYEQYF.

The sample holds a few counts of this clonotype. The chain is built from TRBV5-1 and TRBJ2-3; 9 bases are shared with TRBD2. This CDR3 has 18 amino acids. Trimming cost V 0 bases and J 5 bases; bases outside gene matches: 13. From germline, CDR1 is SGHRS and CDR2 YFSETQ. CDR3 coding DNA: TGCGCCAGCAGCTTGGGAGGGGGACTAGCAGCAGTTGGAGATACGCAGTATTTT. Translating gives CASSLGGGLAAVGDTQYF.

The genes are TRBV14 and TRBJ2-3; no clear D gene. V was trimmed by 1 base and J by 1 base, leaving 9 bases between them. CDR3 length: 15 amino acids. The germline CDR1 and CDR2 sequences are SGHDN and FVKESK. In nucleotides, the CDR3 is TGTGCCAGCAGCCAAGTACAGAGCCGCACAGATACGCAGTATTTT. This gives the protein CASSQVQSRTDTQYF.

This clonotype was picked up a small number of times. This chain connects TRBV14 to TRBJ2-7, with TRBD2 as a possible D gene (7 bases). CDR3 length: 15 residues. V was shortened by 4 bases and J by 0 bases, with 13 bases between the two germline ends. Germline CDR1 SGHDN, CDR2 FVKESK. The CDR3 DNA follows: TGTGCCAGCAGCCTTTCGCGGGGGCCCTCCTACGAGCAGTACTTC. This translates into CASSLSRGPSYEQYF.

V is TRBV12-3 or TRBV12-4 and J is TRBJ1-2; possibly TRBD1 for D (6 bases). This CDR3 comprises 16 residues. V dropped 8 bases and J dropped 2 bases, with 21 bases sitting between them. CDR3 nucleotides: TGTGCCAGCTCGCCGGGGGGTGGGGGGCGGAACTATGGCTACACCTTC. Encoded protein: CASSPGGGGRNYGYTF.

This clonotype turned up a few times. The V gene is TRBV5-4, the J gene TRBJ2-2; D ambiguous. CDR3 size: 15 residues. V dropped 2 bases and J dropped 1 base, with 9 bases sitting between them. Germline CDR1 and CDR2: SGHNT and YYREEE (reference sequence). The CDR3 DNA sequence: TGTGCCAGCAGCTTCGCTAGATGGAACACCGGGGAGCTGTTTTTT. This encodes CASSFARWNTGELFF.

In this sample, this clonotype turned up a few times. The chain joins TRBV6-1 to TRBJ2-7; weak D call: TRBD1 (6 bases). This CDR3 has 13 residues. Germline lookup yields CDR1 MNHNS and CDR2 SASEGT. Trimming cost V 6 bases and J 1 base, with 10 bases left between them. CDR3 sequence: CASSNRVSYEQYF. CDR3 nucleotides: TGTGCCAGCAGCAACAGGGTTTCCTACGAGCAGTACTTC.

The chain recombines TRBV12-5 with TRBJ2-6; D call uncertain. The length of the CDR3 is 15 residues. Between the trimmed V and J ends, which lost 3 bases and 0 bases, there was a span of 6 bases. Germline values: CDR1 LGHNT, CDR2 FRNRAP. CDR3 protein: CASGFFSSGANVLTF. The CDR3 DNA sequence: TGTGCTAGTGGTTTCTTTAGCTCTGGGGCCAACGTCCTGACTTTC.

This clonotype was detected a few times. The V gene is TRBV27, the J gene TRBJ2-3; 10 bases are shared with TRBD2. V gave up 6 bases and J gave up 4 bases; unmatched junction bases: 7. The CDR3 loop spans 15 amino acids. From germline, CDR1 is MNHEY and CDR2 SMNVEV (reference sequence). The chain's CDR3 is CASRLAGVNPDTQYF. Here the CDR3 DNA reads TGTGCCAGCAGGCTAGCGGGGGTGAATCCAGATACGCAGTATTTT.

This clonotype was found a few times. V is TRBV19 and J is TRBJ2-3; 8 bases align to TRBD2. The CDR3 contains 16 residues. Trimming took 5 bases from V and 0 from J; bases not matched to a gene: 7. The germline gives CDR1 LNHDA, CDR2 SQIVND (reference sequence). The CDR3 DNA reads as TGTGCCAGTAGTGATCGCGGGGGGTCTAGCACAGATACGCAGTATTTT. This encodes CASSDRGGSSTDTQYF.

The chain is built from TRBV7-9 and TRBJ2-3; 9 nucleotides line up with TRBD1. The junction had 7 bases not matched to a gene; V was cut back by 5 bases and J by 1 base. This CDR3 contains 16 residues. Germline V CDR1 and CDR2: SEHNR, FQNEAQ (reference sequence). CDR3 sequence reads: CASSQERTGGTDTQYF. DNA of the CDR3: TGTGCCAGCAGCCAAGAAAGGACAGGGGGCACAGATACGCAGTATTTT.

The V gene is TRBV20-1, the J gene TRBJ2-7; the D gene could be TRBD1 or TRBD2 (6 bases each). In germline, CDR1 is DFQATT, CDR2 SNEGSKA (reference sequence). Deletions cut 1 base from V and 0 bases from J, with 10 bases between. The CDR3 extends over 14 amino acids. The CDR3 sequence is CSARGGGLSYEQYF. The DNA of the CDR3 is TGCAGTGCTAGAGGAGGGGGGCTCTCCTACGAGCAGTACTTC.

The chain combines TRBV30 with TRBJ1-1; D is ambiguous. There are 13 residues in the CDR3. The V gene's germline CDR1 is GTSNPN and CDR2 SVGIG (reference sequence). V lost 1 base and J lost 4, with 10 bases in between. CDR3 bases: TGTGCCTGGAGTGGGGCCCCGAGCACTGAAGCTTTCTTT. This codes for CAWSGAPSTEAFF. The complete variable domain, with remaining parts taken from reference TRBV30 and TRBJ1-1, reads SQTIHQWPATLVQPVGSPLSLECTVEGTSNPNLYWYRQAAGRGLQLLFYSVGIGQISSEVPQNLSASRPQDRQFILSSKKLLLSDSGFYLCAWSGAPSTEAFFGQGTRLTVV.

V and J are TRBV5-5 and TRBJ2-2; 7 bases line up with TRBD2. The CDR3 extends over 15 amino acids. Germline-derived CDR1 and CDR2 are SGHKS and YYEKEE (reference sequence). V was clipped by 4 bases and J by 4 bases; unmatched bases: 7. This CDR3 is CASSQMTSSTGELFF. CDR3 bases: TGTGCCAGCAGCCAGATGACTAGCAGCACCGGGGAGCTGTTTTTT.

This clonotype was picked up a small number of times. This chain links TRBV7-6 with TRBJ2-1; 12 positions agree with TRBD2. This CDR3 spans 16 amino acids. Trimming took 4 bases from V and 1 from J; bases not matched to a gene: 2. Germline CDR1 SGHVS, CDR2 FNYEAQ. CDR3 coding DNA: TGTGCCAGCAGCTCGGGACTAGCGGGTTCCTACAATGAGCAGTTCTTC. Translated: CASSSGLAGSYNEQFF.